This is a list of T cell receptor beta chains from one sample in a study of persistence of HIV-infected CD4 T cells. No cognate antigen is known for these TCRs. TCRdb's table, derived via immunoSEQ multiplex PCR, lists solely in-frame clones and lacks some. The data hold 50,000 or so clones, with more than 60% observed a single time. The material was CD4+ T cells sorted from PBMCs after approximately 20-hour stimulation, obtained from a patient who received antiretroviral therapy. The receptors come from an adult man with HIV who was CMV-seropositive. The CDR3 runs from the conserved cysteine through the conserved F or W. The D gene is left open where the match is weak. For some rows the clone size is stated as once, few or many, or as a class when expanded; others skip it.

CDR3 length: 16
V gene: TRBV12-5
clone size: .
J gene: TRBJ1-2
D gene: .
CDR3 protein: CASGLVQGRSKVGYTF
CDR3 DNA: TGTGCTAGTGGTTTGGTCCAGGGACGGTCGAAAGTTGGCTACACCTTC

CDR3 length: 14
V gene: TRBV27
clone size: .
J gene: TRBJ2-1
D gene: TRBD2
CDR3 protein: CASQLAGVYNEQFF
CDR3 DNA: TGTGCCAGCCAACTAGCGGGGGTCTACAATGAGCAGTTCTTC

CDR3 length: 17
V gene: TRBV6-7
clone size: .
J gene: TRBJ1-5
D gene: .
CDR3 protein: CASSYSRAQYSNQPQHF
CDR3 DNA: TGTGCCAGCAGTTACTCGAGGGCCCAATATAGCAATCAGCCCCAGCATTTT

CDR3 length: 15
V gene: TRBV5-6
clone size: .
J gene: TRBJ1-5
D gene: TRBD1
CDR3 protein: CASSYWGQTFRPQHF
CDR3 DNA: TGTGCCAGCAGCTACTGGGGACAGACCTTTAGGCCCCAGCATTTT

CDR3 length: 15
V gene: TRBV27
clone size: .
J gene: TRBJ2-6
D gene: .
CDR3 protein: CASSSSSAGANVLTF
CDR3 DNA: TGTGCCAGCAGTTCCTCATCGGCTGGGGCCAACGTCCTGACTTTC

CDR3 length: 15
V gene: TRBV5-6
clone size: .
J gene: TRBJ1-6
D gene: .
CDR3 protein: CASSTNGGSDSPLHF
CDR3 DNA: TGTGCCAGCAGCACCAATGGGGGCTCGGATTCACCCCTCCACTTT

CDR3 length: 12
V gene: TRBV5-8
clone size: .
J gene: TRBJ1-1
D gene: .
CDR3 protein: CASSLLAAEAFF
CDR3 DNA: TGTGCCAGCAGCTTGCTAGCGGCTGAAGCTTTCTTT

CDR3 length: 13
V gene: TRBV29-1
clone size: once
J gene: TRBJ2-7
D gene: TRBD1
CDR3 protein: CSVEGGQGYEQYF
CDR3 DNA: TGCAGCGTTGAGGGGGGACAGGGGTACGAGCAGTACTTC

CDR3 length: 15
V gene: TRBV7-9
clone size: .
J gene: TRBJ1-2
D gene: TRBD1
CDR3 protein: CASSAGDRRNYGYTF
CDR3 DNA: TGTGCCAGCAGCGCAGGGGACAGGCGGAACTATGGCTACACCTTC

CDR3 length: 18
V gene: TRBV3-1/TRBV3-2
clone size: .
J gene: TRBJ2-3
D gene: TRBD2
CDR3 protein: CASSRRRASGSVADTQYF
CDR3 DNA: TGTGCCAGCAGCCGGCGACGGGCTAGCGGGAGTGTGGCAGATACGCAGTATTTT

CDR3 length: 14
V gene: TRBV18
clone size: .
J gene: TRBJ1-1
D gene: TRBD1
CDR3 protein: CASSPRQGGTEAFF
CDR3 DNA: TGTGCCAGCTCCCCCAGACAGGGGGGCACTGAAGCTTTCTTT

CDR3 length: 13
V gene: TRBV30
clone size: few
J gene: TRBJ1-5
D gene: TRBD1
CDR3 protein: CAWSVNRGQPQHF
CDR3 DNA: TGTGCCTGGAGTGTAAACAGGGGACAGCCCCAGCATTTT

CDR3 length: 14
V gene: TRBV27
clone size: .
J gene: TRBJ1-2
D gene: .
CDR3 protein: CASSLGPARDGYTF
CDR3 DNA: TGTGCCAGCAGTTTAGGGCCAGCCCGGGATGGCTACACCTTC

CDR3 length: 14
V gene: TRBV6-5
clone size: .
J gene: TRBJ1-3
D gene: .
CDR3 protein: CASSARTNGNTIYF
CDR3 DNA: TGTGCCAGCAGCGCCAGGACAAATGGAAACACCATATATTTT

CDR3 length: 13
V gene: TRBV30
clone size: .
J gene: TRBJ2-7
D gene: .
CDR3 protein: CAWSDPGLNEQYF
CDR3 DNA: TGTGCCTGGAGTGACCCGGGACTTAACGAGCAGTACTTC

CDR3 length: 16
V gene: TRBV18
clone size: .
J gene: TRBJ2-3
D gene: TRBD1
CDR3 protein: CASSPGTGVSTDTQYF
CDR3 DNA: TGTGCCAGCTCACCAGGGACAGGGGTTAGCACAGATACGCAGTATTTT

CDR3 length: 12
V gene: TRBV30
clone size: .
J gene: TRBJ1-6
D gene: TRBD1
CDR3 protein: CACRQGNSPLHF
CDR3 DNA: TGTGCCTGCCGACAGGGGAATTCACCCCTCCACTTT

CDR3 length: 15
V gene: TRBV25-1
clone size: .
J gene: TRBJ2-3
D gene: .
CDR3 protein: CASSDRQGLTDTQYF
CDR3 DNA: TGTGCCAGCAGTGATCGTCAGGGTCTCACAGATACGCAGTATTTT

CDR3 length: 15
V gene: TRBV6-6
clone size: once
J gene: TRBJ1-2
D gene: .
CDR3 protein: CASSYIPTGVYGYTF
CDR3 DNA: TGTGCCAGCAGTTACATCCCGACAGGCGTCTATGGCTACACCTTC

CDR3 length: 16
V gene: TRBV4-3
clone size: .
J gene: TRBJ2-2
D gene: TRBD2
CDR3 protein: CASSQDLSGRPGELFF
CDR3 DNA: TGCGCCAGCAGCCAAGATCTCAGCGGGAGACCCGGGGAGCTGTTTTTT

CDR3 length: 14
V gene: TRBV5-6
clone size: .
J gene: TRBJ2-7
D gene: TRBD1
CDR3 protein: CASSLTGESYEQYF
CDR3 DNA: TGTGCCAGCAGCTTGACAGGGGAGTCCTACGAGCAGTACTTC

CDR3 length: 15
V gene: TRBV15
clone size: .
J gene: TRBJ1-4
D gene: .
CDR3 protein: CATSRDLPVNEKLFF
CDR3 DNA: TGTGCCACCAGCAGAGATTTACCGGTTAATGAAAAACTGTTTTTT

CDR3 length: 15
V gene: TRBV5-1
clone size: .
J gene: TRBJ1-2
D gene: TRBD1
CDR3 protein: CASSPGDSNLYGYTF
CDR3 DNA: TGCGCCAGCAGCCCTGGGGACAGCAACCTTTATGGCTACACCTTC

CDR3 length: 14
V gene: TRBV11-2
clone size: .
J gene: TRBJ1-6
D gene: .
CDR3 protein: CASSLAPNNSPLHF
CDR3 DNA: TGTGCCAGCAGCTTAGCACCAAATAATTCACCCCTCCACTTT

CDR3 length: 15
V gene: TRBV12-5
clone size: few
J gene: TRBJ2-1
D gene: TRBD2
CDR3 protein: CASGFGLAGRNEQFF
CDR3 DNA: TGTGCTAGTGGTTTTGGACTAGCGGGAAGGAATGAGCAGTTCTTC

CDR3 length: 13
V gene: TRBV27
clone size: .
J gene: TRBJ2-7
D gene: TRBD1
CDR3 protein: CASSPWDSYEQYF
CDR3 DNA: TGTGCCAGCAGTCCATGGGACAGTTACGAGCAGTACTTC

CDR3 length: 14
V gene: TRBV29-1
clone size: .
J gene: TRBJ1-1
D gene: .
CDR3 protein: CSVFGRVMNTEAFF
CDR3 DNA: TGCAGCGTTTTCGGCAGGGTTATGAACACTGAAGCTTTCTTT

CDR3 length: 16
V gene: TRBV9
clone size: .
J gene: TRBJ2-3
D gene: TRBD2
CDR3 protein: CASSVGAGDSTDTQYF
CDR3 DNA: TGTGCCAGCAGCGTGGGTGCGGGAGACAGCACAGATACGCAGTATTTT

CDR3 length: 14
V gene: TRBV29-1
clone size: .
J gene: TRBJ1-3
D gene: TRBD1
CDR3 protein: CSVVGQSSGNTIYF
CDR3 DNA: TGCAGCGTTGTGGGACAGTCCTCTGGAAACACCATATATTTT

CDR3 length: 15
V gene: TRBV7-9
clone size: .
J gene: TRBJ1-3
D gene: .
CDR3 protein: CASSQNGGSGNTIYF
CDR3 DNA: TGTGCCAGCAGCCAAAACGGCGGCTCTGGAAACACCATATATTTT

CDR3 length: 14
V gene: TRBV28
clone size: .
J gene: TRBJ1-6
D gene: .
CDR3 protein: CASSLAGNNSPLHF
CDR3 DNA: TGTGCCAGCAGTTTAGCAGGGAATAATTCACCCCTCCACTTT

CDR3 length: 18
V gene: TRBV7-2
clone size: once
J gene: TRBJ2-7
D gene: .
CDR3 protein: CASSWRGRGTESSYEQYF
CDR3 DNA: TGTGCCAGCAGCTGGAGGGGTCGGGGCACCGAGAGCTCCTACGAGCAGTACTTC

CDR3 length: 16
V gene: TRBV4-3
clone size: once
J gene: TRBJ1-1
D gene: .
CDR3 protein: CASSQVLGRGDTEAFF
CDR3 DNA: TGCGCCAGCAGCCAAGTGTTGGGCAGGGGAGACACTGAAGCTTTCTTT

CDR3 length: 14
V gene: TRBV7-9
clone size: .
J gene: TRBJ1-5
D gene: .
CDR3 protein: CASSFPGLGQPQHF
CDR3 DNA: TGTGCCAGCAGCTTCCCAGGGCTGGGACAGCCCCAGCATTTT

CDR3 length: 17
V gene: TRBV7-8
clone size: .
J gene: TRBJ1-1
D gene: .
CDR3 protein: CASSLVNRERWNTEAFF
CDR3 DNA: TGTGCCAGCAGCTTAGTAAACAGGGAGAGGTGGAACACTGAAGCTTTCTTT

CDR3 length: 15
V gene: TRBV30
clone size: .
J gene: TRBJ1-4
D gene: TRBD1
CDR3 protein: CAWSKQGARDEKLFF
CDR3 DNA: TGTGCCTGGAGCAAGCAGGGGGCACGCGACGAAAAACTGTTTTTT

CDR3 length: 17
V gene: TRBV3-1/TRBV3-2
clone size: .
J gene: TRBJ1-4
D gene: .
CDR3 protein: CASSPSVMDPIPEKLFF
CDR3 DNA: TGTGCCAGCAGCCCCTCAGTGATGGATCCCATACCAGAAAAACTGTTTTTT

CDR3 length: 11
V gene: TRBV10-3
clone size: once
J gene: TRBJ2-1
D gene: .
CDR3 protein: CAISDGIWQFF
CDR3 DNA: TGTGCCATCAGTGATGGGATCTGGCAGTTCTTC

CDR3 length: 13
V gene: TRBV7-2
clone size: .
J gene: TRBJ2-7
D gene: TRBD1
CDR3 protein: CASSFDRGYEQYF
CDR3 DNA: TGTGCCAGCAGTTTCGACAGGGGTTACGAGCAGTACTTC

CDR3 length: 13
V gene: TRBV10-3
clone size: .
J gene: TRBJ1-2
D gene: .
CDR3 protein: CAISDGFNYGYTF
CDR3 DNA: TGTGCCATCAGTGACGGATTTAACTATGGCTACACCTTC

CDR3 length: 14
V gene: TRBV27
clone size: .
J gene: TRBJ1-3
D gene: TRBD1
CDR3 protein: CASSPQGRGNTIYF
CDR3 DNA: TGTGCCAGCAGCCCACAGGGGAGGGGGAACACCATATATTTT

CDR3 length: 15
V gene: TRBV7-2
clone size: .
J gene: TRBJ2-7
D gene: .
CDR3 protein: CASSLDSQRHYEQYF
CDR3 DNA: TGTGCCAGCAGCTTGGACAGTCAGAGACACTACGAGCAGTACTTC

CDR3 length: 16
V gene: TRBV10-1
clone size: .
J gene: TRBJ1-1
D gene: TRBD1
CDR3 protein: CASSKELGTAGTEAFF
CDR3 DNA: TGCGCCAGCAGTAAGGAATTAGGGACAGCGGGCACTGAAGCTTTCTTT

CDR3 length: 14
V gene: TRBV14
clone size: .
J gene: TRBJ1-1
D gene: .
CDR3 protein: CASSQRGRETEAFF
CDR3 DNA: TGTGCCAGCAGCCAAAGAGGGCGGGAAACTGAAGCTTTCTTT

CDR3 length: 14
V gene: TRBV28
clone size: .
J gene: TRBJ2-7
D gene: .
CDR3 protein: CASRGGDTSYEQYF
CDR3 DNA: TGTGCCAGCAGAGGCGGGGATACCTCCTACGAGCAGTACTTC

CDR3 length: 13
V gene: TRBV7-9
clone size: .
J gene: TRBJ1-1
D gene: .
CDR3 protein: CASSREGFTEAFF
CDR3 DNA: TGTGCCAGCAGCCGGGAGGGGTTTACTGAAGCTTTCTTT

CDR3 length: 14
V gene: TRBV11-2
clone size: few
J gene: TRBJ2-1
D gene: TRBD2
CDR3 protein: CASSFSGGASEQFF
CDR3 DNA: TGTGCCAGCAGCTTCAGCGGGGGGGCTTCTGAGCAGTTCTTC

CDR3 length: 13
V gene: TRBV6-2/TRBV6-3
clone size: once
J gene: TRBJ1-5
D gene: .
CDR3 protein: CASSSAGVQPQHF
CDR3 DNA: TGTGCCAGCAGTTCCGCTGGGGTTCAGCCCCAGCATTTT

CDR3 length: 13
V gene: TRBV18
clone size: once
J gene: TRBJ1-6
D gene: .
CDR3 protein: CASSTDQARPLHF
CDR3 DNA: TGTGCCAGCTCCACTGACCAAGCTCGACCCCTCCACTTT

CDR3 length: 18
V gene: TRBV5-1
clone size: few
J gene: TRBJ1-6
D gene: TRBD1
CDR3 protein: CASSLGGTGGRGNSPLHF
CDR3 DNA: TGCGCCAGCAGCTTGGGCGGGACAGGGGGCCGGGGTAATTCACCCCTCCACTTT

CDR3 length: 16
V gene: TRBV10-3
clone size: .
J gene: TRBJ1-2
D gene: TRBD1
CDR3 protein: CAISPGTGDKVEGYTF
CDR3 DNA: TGTGCCATCAGTCCCGGGACAGGGGATAAGGTGGAGGGCTACACCTTC

CDR3 length: 14
V gene: TRBV15
clone size: .
J gene: TRBJ1-1
D gene: .
CDR3 protein: CATSIGHLNTEAFF
CDR3 DNA: TGTGCCACCAGCATCGGACATTTGAACACTGAAGCTTTCTTT

CDR3 length: 14
V gene: TRBV7-2
clone size: once
J gene: TRBJ2-7
D gene: .
CDR3 protein: CASSLAKGPYEQYF
CDR3 DNA: TGTGCCAGCAGCTTAGCGAAGGGGCCCTACGAGCAGTACTTC

CDR3 length: 15
V gene: TRBV3-1/TRBV3-2
clone size: .
J gene: TRBJ2-2
D gene: .
CDR3 protein: CASSQARVNTGELFF
CDR3 DNA: TGTGCCAGCAGCCAAGCCAGGGTGAACACCGGGGAGCTGTTTTTT

CDR3 length: 14
V gene: TRBV27
clone size: .
J gene: TRBJ1-1
D gene: .
CDR3 protein: CASSIQGEGTEAFF
CDR3 DNA: TGTGCCAGCAGTATTCAAGGGGAGGGGACTGAAGCTTTCTTT